These 26 T cell receptor beta chains originate from one sample sequenced in a study of human T cells and chemical hapten exposure. Each CDR3 protein is one row after TCRdb ran MiXCR on the RACE reads. This table has 50,000 or so distinct CDR3 sequences, 9.9% appearing once. Stated time point: patch test 3, about 24 weeks after DPC sensitization. The treatment was: therapeutic diphenylcyclopropenone sensitization with weekly scalp DPC. The sequenced sample was whole blood, obtained in connection with sensitization to the hapten diphenylcyclopropenone (DPC). The receptors were sampled from a woman in her thirties or forties with alopecia areata. Some clones in this sample may be carry-over from other donors' samples.

V is TRBV6-6 and J is TRBJ2-5; D might be TRBD2 (5 bases). CDR3 length equals 11 residues. V dropped 0 bases and J dropped 10 bases, with 6 bases sitting between them. Germline values: CDR1 MNHNY, CDR2 SVGAGI (reference sequence). CDR3 DNA: TGTGCCAGCAGTTACTCGGGGAGCCAGTACTTC. This encodes CASSYSGSQYF.

The rearrangement links TRBV30 to TRBJ2-4; no reliable D call. CDR1 GTSNPN and CDR2 SVGIG come from the germline V gene (reference sequence). The V and J ends lost 1 base and 0 bases respectively, with 10 bases between them. This CDR3 is 15 amino acids long. CDR3 in amino acids: CAWSGSTLAKNIQYF. CDR3 nucleotides: TGTGCCTGGAGTGGTTCTACACTAGCCAAAAACATTCAGTACTTC. Combining the CDR3 with reference TRBV30 and TRBJ2-4 gives the whole variable domain SQTIHQWPATLVQPVGSPLSLECTVEGTSNPNLYWYRQAAGRGLQLLFYSVGIGQISSEVPQNLSASRPQDRQFILSSKKLLLSDSGFYLCAWSGSTLAKNIQYFGAGTRLSVL.

This clonotype has a count of ten or more. This sequence joins TRBV7-9 and TRBJ2-3; the match to TRBD1 covers 7 bases. CDR1 and CDR2 (germline): SEHNR, FQNEAQ (reference sequence). There are 16 residues in the CDR3. With 5 bases clipped from V and 2 bases from J, the junction kept 10 bases outside the gene matches. CDR3 in amino acids: CASSPPGQRLTDTQYF. Written as DNA, the CDR3 is TGTGCCAGCAGCCCCCCGGGACAGCGTCTCACAGATACGCAGTATTTT. Full variable domain (remainder filled in from reference TRBV7-9 and TRBJ2-3): DTGVSQNPRHKITKRGQNVTFRCDPISEHNRLYWYRQTLGQGPEFLTYFQNEAQLEKSRLLSDRFSAERPKGSFSTLEIQRTEQGDSAMYLCASSPPGQRLTDTQYFGPGTRLTVL.

In its sample, this clonotype was seen a few times. V is TRBV5-1 and J is TRBJ1-6; no definite D call. Germline V CDR1 and CDR2: SGHRS, YFSETQ. Trimming cost V 0 bases and J 0 bases, with 7 bases left between them. The CDR3 runs to 16 residues. CDR3 amino acids: CASSLAGSSYNSPLHF. The CDR3 region has the DNA TGCGCCAGCAGCTTGGCGGGCAGCTCCTATAATTCACCCCTCCACTTT.

This clonotype showed up many times. The chain has TRBV7-9 and TRBJ1-1; D is perhaps TRBD1 (6 bases). The CDR3 is 14 residues long. Germline CDR1 SEHNR, CDR2 FQNEAQ (reference sequence). Trimming stripped 6 bases from V and 6 bases from J, with 17 bases between. The CDR3 loop reads CASSHREAIPEAFF. The CDR3, as DNA: TGTGCCAGCAGTCACAGGGAGGCCATCCCTGAAGCTTTCTTT. The variable domain in full, with the rest retrieved from reference TRBV7-9 and TRBJ1-1, is DTGVSQNPRHKITKRGQNVTFRCDPISEHNRLYWYRQTLGQGPEFLTYFQNEAQLEKSRLLSDRFSAERPKGSFSTLEIQRTEQGDSAMYLCASSHREAIPEAFFGQGTRLTVV.

This clonotype counts as large (0.1 to 1%). The rearrangement joins TRBV9 to TRBJ2-7, with no clear D. CDR3 size: 12 residues. Germline lookup yields CDR1 SGDLS and CDR2 YYNGEE. Between the trimmed V and J ends, which lost 3 bases and 5 bases, there was a span of 9 bases. The chain's CDR3 is CASSGPENEQYF. The CDR3 bases are TGTGCCAGCAGCGGGCCCGAAAACGAGCAGTACTTC.

This clonotype was observed many times. The V gene is TRBV25-1, the J gene TRBJ2-2; D possibly matches TRBD1 or TRBD2 (5 bases each). The germline gives CDR1 MGHDK, CDR2 SYGVNS. V was clipped by 4 bases and J by 1 base, with 13 bases between them. The length of the CDR3 is 16 residues. The CDR3 DNA is TGTGCCAGCAGTGGAACCGGGACGAGGAACACCGGGGAGCTGTTTTTT. Encoded protein: CASSGTGTRNTGELFF.

This clonotype was detected ten times or more. J is TRBJ1-1 and V is TRBV20-1, with D unclear. Germline V gives CDR1 DFQATT, CDR2 SNEGSKA (reference sequence). This CDR3 spans 11 amino acids. Trimming shortened V by 3 bases and J by 8 bases, and 10 bases separated the two germline ends. CDR3 region: CSASADVEAFF. CDR3 DNA: TGCAGTGCTAGCGCGGACGTAGAAGCTTTCTTT.

The chain carries TRBV7-8 and TRBJ1-4; D is undetermined. Between the trimmed V and J ends, which lost 4 bases and 7 bases, there was a span of 19 bases. CDR1 is SGHVS and CDR2 is FQNEAQ in the germline V gene. The CDR3 runs to 16 residues. CDR3 sequence: CASSSLVAARLEKLFF. In DNA, the CDR3 is TGTGCCAGCAGCTCCCTCGTCGCGGCTAGGCTTGAAAAACTGTTTTTT.

This clonotype was observed at least ten times. This CDR3 reads CASSLSGTENQPQHF. The CDR3 coding sequence is TGTGCCAGCTCACTTTCCGGGACAGAGAATCAGCCCCAGCATTTT. J is TRBJ1-5 and V is TRBV18; 7 bases map to TRBD1. Looked up from germline, CDR1 is KGHSH and CDR2 is LQKENI. The CDR3 totals 15 residues. Germline trimming cut 4 bases from V and 4 bases from J; bases unmatched to any gene: 7.

The chain uses TRBV4-1 and TRBJ2-5; D is unclear. Trimming removed 1 base at V and 3 bases at J, with 9 bases between. CDR1 and CDR2 from the germline V gene are MGHRA and YSYEKL. The CDR3 loop spans 14 amino acids. In nucleotides, the CDR3 is TGCGCCAGCAGCCAAGTGGGGTCCGAAGAGACCCAGTACTTC. Amino acid sequence: CASSQVGSEETQYF.

This clonotype occurred a few times. V usage is TRBV20-1 and J usage is TRBJ2-1, with 13 positions matching TRBD2. Germline V gene data show CDR1 as DFQATT and CDR2 as SNEGSKA (reference sequence). CDR3 length: 15 amino acids. After removal of 1 base from V and 5 bases from J, the junction contained 2 bases not matched to a gene. CDR3 sequence reads: CSARGLAGGNNEQFF. Written as DNA, the CDR3 is TGCAGTGCTAGAGGACTAGCGGGGGGCAACAATGAGCAGTTCTTC.

This clonotype was seen repeatedly, ten times or more. The chain has TRBV20-1 and TRBJ2-2; 11 bases match TRBD1. V lost 6 bases and J lost 6; bases outside the gene matches: 6. The length of the CDR3 is 14 residues. The germline V gene has CDR1 DFQATT and CDR2 SNEGSKA (reference sequence). CDR3 region: CSAAGQGAAGELFF. The CDR3 coding sequence is TGCAGTGCCGCCGGACAGGGGGCGGCCGGGGAGCTGTTTTTT.

This clonotype has at least ten counts. The J gene is TRBJ1-2, the V gene TRBV10-3, with 9 bases fitting TRBD1. This CDR3 comprises 15 residues. Germline V gene lookup returns CDR1 ENHRY and CDR2 SYGVKD. The V and J ends lost 0 bases and 6 bases, in that order; junction bases with no gene match: 5. The DNA for the CDR3 is TGTGCCATCAGTGAGTCGGGACAGGGATGGGATGGCTACACCTTC. Translating it yields CAISESGQGWDGYTF.

This clonotype has at least ten counts. The rearrangement links TRBV28 to TRBJ1-2; D call uncertain. Per the germline V gene, CDR1 is MDHEN and CDR2 is SYDVKM. The germline V and J ends were trimmed by 7 bases and 9 bases, with 18 bases remaining between them. The CDR3 runs 13 residues. CDR3 in DNA: TGTGCCAGCACCATGGTGGCTCCCCCGAGCTACACCTTC. The encoded protein is CASTMVAPPSYTF.

The chain couples TRBV4-1 to TRBJ1-2; TRBD1 agrees at 11 bases. The ends lost 2 bases at V and 2 bases at J; junction bases unmatched: 4. The CDR3 is made up of 16 amino acids. Germline CDR1 MGHRA, CDR2 YSYEKL. CDR3 DNA sequence: TGCGCCAGCAGCCAACCCAGGACAGGGGGCAACTATGGCTACACCTTC. Protein: CASSQPRTGGNYGYTF.

The rearrangement joins TRBV19 to TRBJ1-5; 12 bases map to TRBD1. The CDR3 extends over 16 amino acids. Germline V CDR1 and CDR2: LNHDA, SQIVND (reference sequence). With 9 bases clipped from V and 2 bases from J, the junction kept 8 bases outside the gene matches. This chain's CDR3 is CASGTGGSHGNQPQHF. As DNA, the CDR3 is TGTGCCAGCGGGACAGGGGGCAGTCATGGCAATCAGCCCCAGCATTTT.

This clonotype was recorded at least ten times. The chain joins TRBV7-9 to TRBJ2-7, with 7 positions matching TRBD1. The length of the CDR3 is 13 residues. Per germline, CDR1 SEHNR and CDR2 FQNEAQ (reference sequence). Trimming cost V 4 bases and J 5 bases; bases outside gene matches: 5. DNA for the CDR3: TGTGCCAGCAGCTACCGGGACAGCCACGAGCAGTACTTC. It codes for CASSYRDSHEQYF.

Points on this clonotype: A clone one base away is much larger, so this may be a read error. The chain couples TRBV5-1 to TRBJ1-2; no definite D call. Trimming shortened V by 0 bases and J by 8 bases, and 14 bases separated the two germline ends. CDR1 SGHRS and CDR2 YFSETQ come from the germline V gene. The CDR3 covers 14 residues. CDR3 in DNA: TGCGCCAGCAGCTTGGTGGCCATCCCGGGCGGCTACACCTTC. Its translation is CASSLVAIPGGYTF.

This clonotype occurred a few times. As DNA, the CDR3 is TGTGCCAGCAGTCGAGGCACTGGGCTCTCCTACAATGAGCAGTTCTTC. It is translated as CASSRGTGLSYNEQFF. This rearrangement joins TRBV6-5 to TRBJ2-1, with D hard to call. Trimming removed 5 bases at V and 0 bases at J, with 14 bases between. The CDR3 contains 16 residues. The V gene's germline CDR1 is MNHEY and CDR2 SVGAGI.

This clonotype came up many times. The rearrangement uses TRBV29-1 and TRBJ2-3; 7 nucleotides line up with TRBD1. The CDR3 runs 15 residues. With 1 base clipped from V and 2 bases from J, the junction kept 6 bases outside the gene matches. Germline-derived CDR1 and CDR2 are SQVTM and ANQGSEA. CDR3 in DNA: TGCAGCGTTGAAGGTGGGACAGCCCACACAGATACGCAGTATTTT. Protein product: CSVEGGTAHTDTQYF.

This chain joins TRBV6-2 or TRBV6-3 and TRBJ1-1; D may be TRBD1 (5 bases). The CDR3 sequence is 14 residues long. Germline V gene lookup returns CDR1 MNHEY and CDR2 SVGEGT. The V end was cut by 5 bases, the J end by 1 base, with 11 bases between. The chain's CDR3 is CASSQGRKNTEAFF. The CDR3 bases are TGTGCCAGCAGTCAGGGACGGAAGAACACTGAAGCTTTCTTT.

This clonotype was counted a few times. V is TRBV2 and J is TRBJ1-5, with TRBD1 matching 7 bases. CDR1 and CDR2 (germline): SNHLY, FYNNEI. With 6 bases clipped from V and 7 bases from J, the junction kept 6 bases outside the gene matches. The length of the CDR3 is 13 residues. CDR3: CASSLGQNQPQHF. The CDR3 DNA sequence: TGTGCCAGCAGCCTGGGACAGAACCAGCCCCAGCATTTT.

This clonotype was counted at least ten times. V gene TRBV5-1 combines with J gene TRBJ1-1; D ambiguous. The CDR3 has 13 residues. CDR1 is SGHRS and CDR2 is YFSETQ in the germline V gene. The ends were cut back, 4 bases at V and 5 bases at J, with 12 bases in the middle. CDR3 sequence: CASSRIGGTEAFF. CDR3 DNA: TGCGCCAGCAGCCGGATTGGAGGAACTGAAGCTTTCTTT.

CDR3 in amino acids: CASSLGQGGQETQYF. CDR3 DNA: TGTGCCAGCAGCTTGGGACAGGGGGGCCAAGAGACCCAGTACTTC. The genes are TRBV7-8 and TRBJ2-5, with 11 bases lining up with TRBD1. The length of the CDR3 is 15 residues. The germline V gene has CDR1 SGHVS and CDR2 FQNEAQ. The ends lost 3 bases at V and 1 base at J; junction bases unmatched: 1.

In this sample, this clonotype turned up many times. The rearrangement links TRBV5-1 to TRBJ2-7, with a weak D call TRBD1 (6 bases). The length of the CDR3 is 13 residues. Per germline, CDR1 SGHRS and CDR2 YFSETQ. V was clipped by 0 bases and J by 3 bases, with 7 bases between them. CDR3 bases: TGCGCCAGCAGCTTGGACAGGGACTACGAGCAGTACTTC. This codes for CASSLDRDYEQYF.